This T cell receptor beta chain is from a study of T-cell memory formation after mild COVID-19. Study findings and constraints: Within pre-infection memory, some responding clones were found, suggesting cross-reactive memory joined. Clones that contracted from day 15 to 85 had balanced CD4/CD8; later expanders were CD4+ biased.

Notes on this clonotype: Its antigen remains unidentified.

CDR1 and CDR2 from the germline V gene are MNHEY and SVGAGI. V dropped 11 bases and J dropped 2 bases, with 12 bases sitting between them. The CDR3 spans 13 residues. MiXCR, run by TCRdb on the 5' RACE reads, gives a single entry per CDR3 protein. The sample has roughly 450,000 distinct CDR3 sequences; about 18% are singletons. The material sequenced was PBMCs or a T cell subset sorted from them (not recorded which). This receptor was identified in an adult woman who had mild COVID-19 (a few samples of this study predate the infection). Cell type and time point are not known. V and J are TRBV6-5 and TRBJ1-4; D gene unclear. The CDR3 spells CAVSEFTNEKLFF. In nucleotides, the CDR3 is TGTGCCGTCTCAGAGTTCACTAATGAAAAACTGTTTTTT.